The present T cell receptor (beta chain) was sequenced within a study of T cell repertoires in cytomegalovirus infection. TCRdb called the reads again in MiXCR, with one record for every CDR3 protein. The sample holds about 310,000 distinct CDR3 sequences, around 25% seen once. Trimming took 3 bases from V and 3 from J; bases not matched to a gene: 7. The CDR3 totals 16 residues. Germline CDR1 KGHSH, CDR2 LQKENI. There are a few counts of this clonotype. No antigen is known for it. Study observations and caveats: HLA-C-restricted TCR beta clonotypes specific for CMV led the ex vivo response.

The specimen comprised cultured PBMCs, sampled from culture after CMV antigen stimulation. The source is a human donor in good health (CMV status not recorded). Some clones in this sample may be carry-over from other donors' samples. The genes are TRBV18 and TRBJ2-1, with 8 bases lining up with TRBD1. CDR3 region: CASSPRQGTVYNEQFF. The DNA for the CDR3 is TGTGCCAGCTCACCCAGACAGGGGACTGTCTACAATGAGCAGTTCTTC.